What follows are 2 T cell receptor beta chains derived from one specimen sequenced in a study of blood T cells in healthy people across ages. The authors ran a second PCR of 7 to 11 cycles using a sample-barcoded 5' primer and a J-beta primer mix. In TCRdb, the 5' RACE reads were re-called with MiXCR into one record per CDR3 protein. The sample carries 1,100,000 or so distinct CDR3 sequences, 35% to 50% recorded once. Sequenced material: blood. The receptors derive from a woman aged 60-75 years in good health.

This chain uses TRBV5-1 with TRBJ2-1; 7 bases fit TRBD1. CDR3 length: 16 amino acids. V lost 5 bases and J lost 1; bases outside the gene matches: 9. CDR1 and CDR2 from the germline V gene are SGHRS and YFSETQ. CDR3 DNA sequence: TGCGCCAGCAGTTACGATCCGGGACAGTCCTACAATGAGCAGTTCTTC. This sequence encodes CASSYDPGQSYNEQFF.

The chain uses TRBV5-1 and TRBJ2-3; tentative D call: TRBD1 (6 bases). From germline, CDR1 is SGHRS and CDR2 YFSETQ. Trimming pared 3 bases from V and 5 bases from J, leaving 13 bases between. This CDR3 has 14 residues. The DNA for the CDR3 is TGCGCCAGCAGCTCCGGGACATCGGTAGATACGCAGTATTTT. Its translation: CASSSGTSVDTQYF.